This is a list of T cell receptor beta chains from one sample in a study of cytomegalovirus exposure and HLA in healthy donors. Method: immunoSEQ multiplex PCR; TCRdb's copy keeps in-frame clones and lacks some. Counted here are 96,000 or so clones, about four fifths occurring once; the ten biggest clones make up around 3.2%. What was sequenced was PBMCs. The receptors were gathered from a female donor in good health and CMV-seropositive. Each CDR3 is given with its conserved first and last residue. A D gene is named only where the DNA matches it firmly. The size field is filled for only some rows; it gives once, few, many or a size class.

clone_size d_call j_call v_call cdr3_length cdr3_aa cdr3_nt
. TRBD2 TRBJ2-5 TRBV4-2 15 CASSQLRDYRETQYF TGTGCCAGCAGCCAACTAAGGGACTATCGGGAGACCCAGTACTTC
. . TRBJ2-2 TRBV7-8 14 CASSPRDAFGELFF TGTGCCAGCAGCCCCCGGGATGCCTTCGGGGAGCTGTTTTTT
. . TRBJ2-3 TRBV12-5 15 CASGPGTGASDTQYF TGTGCTAGTGGTCCAGGTACTGGGGCGTCAGATACGCAGTATTTT
. TRBD2 TRBJ2-3 TRBV4-2 17 CASSQDFAGGPTDTQYF TGTGCCAGCAGCCAAGATTTTGCGGGGGGGCCAACAGATACGCAGTATTTT
few TRBD1 TRBJ2-7 TRBV10-2 16 CASSEPGTGGSYEQYF TGCGCCAGCAGTGAGCCCGGGACAGGGGGCTCCTACGAGCAGTACTTC
. . TRBJ2-3 TRBV4-1 14 CASSPTASTDTQYF TGCGCCAGCAGCCCGACAGCCAGCACAGATACGCAGTATTTT
. . TRBJ2-5 TRBV10-3 13 CAIAGREGETQYF TGTGCCATCGCAGGGCGGGAAGGGGAGACCCAGTACTTC
few . TRBJ1-1 TRBV28 12 CASSPPNTEAFF TGTGCCAGCAGCCCTCCGAACACTGAAGCTTTCTTT
. . TRBJ1-1 TRBV7-9 16 CASSLEAPTGNTEAFF TGTGCCAGCAGCTTAGAAGCCCCGACAGGGAACACTGAAGCTTTCTTT
. TRBD1 TRBJ1-2 TRBV28 13 CASRSDRTNGYTF TGTGCCAGCAGGTCGGACAGGACGAATGGCTACACCTTC
. TRBD1 TRBJ2-7 TRBV5-4 16 CASSLSGQGSSYEQYF TGTGCCAGCAGCTTATCAGGACAGGGGAGCTCCTACGAGCAGTACTTC
. TRBD1 TRBJ2-5 TRBV30 15 CAWRYPGQGQETQYF TGTGCCTGGAGGTATCCGGGACAGGGGCAAGAGACCCAGTACTTC
once . TRBJ1-2 TRBV28 13 CASSLNSFYGYTF TGTGCCAGCAGTTTGAACAGCTTCTATGGCTACACCTTC
. . TRBJ2-7 TRBV13 15 CASSYSQGTANKQYF TGTGCCAGCAGCTACTCGCAGGGGACGGCGAACAAGCAGTACTTC
. TRBD1 TRBJ1-1 TRBV2 14 CASLRTGGWTEAFF TGTGCCAGCCTTAGGACAGGGGGATGGACTGAAGCTTTCTTT
once . TRBJ2-1 TRBV6-6 15 CASIPLASHYNEQFF TGTGCCAGCATTCCACTGGCTAGCCACTACAATGAGCAGTTCTTC
. . TRBJ2-1 TRBV4-1 15 CASIPQIGAYNEQFF TGCGCCAGCATCCCCCAGATCGGGGCCTACAATGAGCAGTTCTTC
. TRBD1 TRBJ1-1 TRBV6-5 14 CASSFDRGLVEAFF TGTGCCAGCAGTTTCGACAGGGGGCTGGTTGAAGCTTTCTTT
. TRBD2 TRBJ2-5 TRBV10-3 15 CAISERLGGQETQYF TGTGCCATCAGTGAGCGGTTGGGGGGGCAAGAGACCCAGTACTTC
once . TRBJ2-1 TRBV20-1 11 CSASLENEQFF TGCAGTGCCTCTCTAGAGAATGAGCAGTTCTTC
. TRBD2 TRBJ2-1 TRBV7-6 16 CASSLGGWEGADEQFF TGTGCCAGCAGCTTAGGGGGGTGGGAGGGCGCCGATGAGCAGTTCTTC
. TRBD2 TRBJ2-1 TRBV27 15 CASSLWREGHNEQFF TGTGCCAGCAGTTTATGGCGGGAGGGCCACAATGAGCAGTTCTTC
. . TRBJ2-2 TRBV13 16 CASSLEVWGHTGELFF TGTGCCAGCAGCTTAGAAGTGTGGGGGCACACCGGGGAGCTGTTTTTT
few TRBD2 TRBJ2-7 TRBV25-1 13 CASSGKRGSVQYF TGTGCCAGCAGTGGTAAGCGGGGGAGCGTACAGTACTTC
few . TRBJ1-4 TRBV6-5 14 CASSPGQAREKLFF TGTGCCAGCAGTCCGGGACAAGCCCGTGAAAAACTGTTTTTT
. TRBD2 TRBJ2-1 TRBV19 20 CASSRLGWGHQRDSYNEQFF TGTGCCAGTAGTAGATTGGGGTGGGGCCATCAGCGGGACTCCTACAATGAGCAGTTCTTC
. . TRBJ1-1 TRBV18 15 CASSEHQGQDTEAFF TGTGCCAGCTCAGAACACCAGGGGCAAGACACTGAAGCTTTCTTT
few TRBD2 TRBJ2-7 TRBV9 14 CASSVDSGTYEQYF TGTGCCAGCAGCGTAGATAGCGGGACTTACGAGCAGTACTTC
. . TRBJ2-1 TRBV4-3 17 CASSQDRGGAGPAPSFF TGCGCCAGCAGCCAAGACAGGGGAGGAGCGGGGCCCGCCCCGTCGTTCTTC
once TRBD1 TRBJ2-7 TRBV7-2 15 CASSNYRGDVYEQYF TGTGCCAGCAGCAACTACAGGGGGGACGTCTACGAGCAGTACTTC
. . TRBJ2-5 TRBV9 14 CASSRTTGEETQYF TGTGCCAGCAGCCGGACTACAGGGGAAGAGACCCAGTACTTC
. . TRBJ2-6 TRBV2 15 CASSAQGAGANVLTF TGTGCCAGCAGTGCGCAGGGCGCTGGGGCCAACGTCCTGACTTTC
. TRBD1 TRBJ1-1 TRBV30 13 CAWRGDRGRAAFF TGTGCCTGGAGGGGGGACAGGGGGCGAGCGGCTTTCTTT
. . TRBJ1-1 TRBV9 15 CASSVRGRANTEAFF TGTGCCAGCAGCGTAAGGGGCAGGGCGAACACTGAAGCTTTCTTT